These 10 T cell receptor beta chains came from one sample sequenced in a study of blood T cell repertoires in COVID-19. TCRdb's copy holds only in-frame clones and misses some; the assay was immunoSEQ multiplex PCR. The sample holds 310,000 or so clones, roughly 90% seen once. The material sequenced was peripheral blood. These receptors were obtained from a young man who had recovered from COVID-19.

V gene TRBV5-1 combines with J gene TRBJ1-2; 8 nucleotides align to TRBD1. The CDR3 length is 15 residues. CDR1 is SGHRS, CDR2 YFSETQ, per germline. With 3 bases clipped from V and 4 bases from J, the junction kept 8 bases outside the gene matches. CDR3: CASSSSGTGSYGYTF. CDR3 DNA sequence: TGCGCCAGCAGCTCGTCCGGGACAGGATCCTATGGCTACACCTTC. Full variable domain (rest looked up from reference TRBV5-1 and TRBJ1-2): KAGVTQTPRYLIKTRGQQVTLSCSPISGHRSVSWYQQTPGQGLQFLFEYFSETQRNKGNFPGRFSGRQFSNSRSEMNVSTLELGDSALYLCASSSSGTGSYGYTFGSGTRLTVV.

The V and J genes are TRBV27 and TRBJ2-5; no firm D call. The CDR3 length is 12 residues. The V gene's germline CDR1 is MNHEY and CDR2 SMNVEV (reference sequence). V gave up 0 bases and J gave up 5 bases, with 4 bases separating them. The CDR3 DNA reads TGTGCCAGCAGTTTATCACGGGAGACCCAGTACTTC. Its translation: CASSLSRETQYF.

The genes are TRBV11-2 and TRBJ2-7; D remains unclear. Germline CDR1 is SGHAT and CDR2 is FQNNGV. V dropped 5 bases and J dropped 2 bases, with 4 bases sitting between them. This CDR3 region has 11 residues. The CDR3 DNA reads as TGTGCCAGCAGCCCCGCCTACGAGCAGTACTTC. Translating it yields CASSPAYEQYF. Full variable domain (remainder filled in from reference TRBV11-2 and TRBJ2-7): EAGVAQSPRYKIIEKRQSVAFWCNPISGHATLYWYQQILGQGPKLLIQFQNNGVVDDSQLPKDRFSAERLKGVDSTLKIQPAKLEDSAVYLCASSPAYEQYFGPGTRLTVT.

The chain uses TRBV7-2 and TRBJ2-7, with 8 nucleotides matching TRBD2. Germline V gene lookup returns CDR1 SGHTA and CDR2 FQGNSA. The CDR3 spans 14 residues. V lost 7 bases to trimming and J lost 4 bases; unmatched junction nucleotides: 9. CDR3 region: CASTPQAGGYEQYF. Here the CDR3 DNA reads TGTGCCAGCACCCCACAGGCGGGAGGTTACGAGCAGTACTTC.

The chain is built from TRBV3-1 (or the pseudogene TRBV3-2) and TRBJ2-4; a weak D match, TRBD2 (7 bases). The CDR3 loop spans 15 amino acids. Trimming took 4 bases from V and 6 from J, leaving 16 bases between them. Germline V lookup: CDR1 LGHDT, CDR2 YNNKEL (reference sequence). The CDR3 coding sequence is TGTGCCAGCAGCCCCTCGTCGGGGGGCCCAAACATTCAGTACTTC. This encodes CASSPSSGGPNIQYF.

This rearrangement joins TRBV18 to TRBJ2-7, with TRBD2 matching 14 bases. The CDR3 length is 14 residues. Unmatched junction bases numbered 4, after V lost 6 bases and J lost 6 bases. Germline V gene lookup returns CDR1 KGHSH and CDR2 LQKENI. In DNA form, the CDR3 reads TGTGCCAGCTCCCCAGGGACTAGCGGGAGCGAGCAGTACTTC. Translating it yields CASSPGTSGSEQYF. The full variable domain, completed using reference TRBV18 and TRBJ2-7, is NAGVMQNPRHLVRRRGQEARLRCSPMKGHSHVYWYRQLPEEGLKFMVYLQKENIIDESGMPKERFSAEFPKEGPSILRIQQVVRGDSAAYFCASSPGTSGSEQYFGPGTRLTVT.

CDR3 in amino acids: CASSHPKTDTQYF. CDR3 DNA: TGCGCCAGCAGCCACCCTAAGACAGATACGCAGTATTTT. The chain links TRBV4-1 to TRBJ2-3, with D unresolved. V shed 3 bases and J shed 3 bases, with 7 bases lying between them. From germline, CDR1 is MGHRA and CDR2 YSYEKL. This CDR3 has 13 residues.

This clone has only a few counts. The J gene is TRBJ1-2, the V gene TRBV5-1; D is ambiguous. V was cut by 2 bases and J by 2 bases, with 10 bases left in between. Germline V lookup: CDR1 SGHRS, CDR2 YFSETQ. This CDR3 is built from 14 residues. DNA for the CDR3: TGCGCCAGCAGCTTATACAGTCTCAACTATGGCTACACCTTC. Its translation is CASSLYSLNYGYTF.

The genes are TRBV5-1 and TRBJ2-2; D perhaps matches TRBD1 (5 bases). The CDR3 has 15 amino acids. Trimming pared 2 bases from V and 0 bases from J, leaving 8 bases between. The germline CDR1 and CDR2 sequences are SGHRS and YFSETQ. The CDR3 DNA sequence: TGCGCCAGCAGCTTCACCAGGGCGAACACCGGGGAGCTGTTTTTT. Translated: CASSFTRANTGELFF.

The rearrangement joins TRBV2 to TRBJ2-5; TRBD2 agrees at 7 bases. V lost 4 bases to trimming and J lost 5 bases; unmatched junction nucleotides: 4. Germline CDR1 SNHLY, CDR2 FYNNEI. The CDR3 is made up of 13 amino acids. The CDR3 here is CASSVDGRETQYF. For the CDR3, the DNA is TGTGCCAGCAGTGTCGACGGGAGGGAGACCCAGTACTTC.